The clone carrying this T cell receptor (beta chain) was counted between two and nine times. No antigen is known for it. This sample was taken from a study of T cells in Graves' hyperthyroidism and ophthalmopathy. Regarding the study as a whole: Model predictions of ophthalmopathy came a median approximately 6 months before onset. In the blood, most expanded thyroid clonotypes above 0.001 appeared as well.

The CDR3 regions of TCR beta were amplified from RNA transcripts. First-round RT-PCR targeting the TCR CDR3 was performed with the HTBI primer set. TCRdb reprocessed the multiplex PCR reads with MiXCR, giving one entry per CDR3 protein. Of under 450,000 distinct CDR3 sequences listed, roughly 12% are singletons. Germline trimming cut 6 bases from V and 10 bases from J; bases unmatched to any gene: 14. The CDR3 has 16 amino acids. Germline V gene lookup returns CDR1 SEHNR and CDR2 FQNEAQ (reference sequence). The TCR sequence derives from a man aged 25 to 40 with Graves' hyperthyroidism that later progressed to Graves' ophthalmopathy. Material for sequencing was blood. The V gene is TRBV7-9, the J gene TRBJ1-6; 8 nucleotides agree with TRBD1. DNA for the CDR3: TGTGCCAGCAGTTCTTACCGGGACAGGCGTAGCTCACCCCTCCACTTT. Its protein product is CASSSYRDRRSSPLHF.